These 26 T cell receptor beta chains were all obtained from the same sample, sequenced in a study of CD8 T cells in ankylosing spondylitis. TCRdb passed the 5' RACE reads through MiXCR, listing each CDR3 protein once. The sample yields a few hundred thousand distinct CDR3 sequences, less than 25% seen once. Sequences were obtained from blood, either unsorted or a sorted T cell fraction (not recorded which). The receptors derive from a female donor with ankylosing spondylitis or in good health (not recorded which).

In this sample, this clonotype turned up many times. The rearrangement joins TRBV15 to TRBJ2-3; 11 nucleotides line up with TRBD2. V lost 0 bases to trimming and J lost 8 bases; unmatched junction nucleotides: 7. This CDR3 contains 16 residues. Per germline, CDR1 LNHNV and CDR2 YYDKDF (reference sequence). The CDR3 is CATSREVAGGGGTQYF. CDR3 DNA sequence: TGTGCCACCAGCAGAGAAGTAGCGGGAGGGGGGGGTACGCAGTATTTT.

This rearrangement joins TRBV7-2 to TRBJ1-6, with 7 nucleotides matching TRBD1. CDR3 length equals 16 residues. J gave up 7 bases and V 2 bases, and 8 bases lay outside the gene matches. Germline-derived CDR1 and CDR2 are SGHTA and FQGNSA. The CDR3, as DNA: TGTGCCAGCAGCTTACGGAGGGGGCGGGGAAATTCACCCCTCCACTTT. Translated, it gives CASSLRRGRGNSPLHF.

This clonotype was detected only a few times. The chain uses TRBV20-1 and TRBJ2-3, with 8 bases fitting TRBD2. This CDR3 spans 16 amino acids. V trimming: 5 bases; J trimming: 3 bases; junction bases outside the gene matches: 13. CDR1 is DFQATT, CDR2 SNEGSKA, per germline (reference sequence). The CDR3 reads CSAPPRRAGDTDTQYF. The CDR3 DNA follows: TGCAGTGCTCCTCCGAGGCGAGCGGGAGATACAGATACGCAGTATTTT.

This clonotype was seen more than once but under ten times. The CDR3 bases are TGTGCCAGCAGCCATGGAAGGGGAGGAGGCAATCAGCCCCAGCATTTT. Its protein product is CASSHGRGGGNQPQHF. The V gene is TRBV3-1, the J gene TRBJ1-5, with D possibly TRBD1 on 5 matching bases. Trimming shortened V by 3 bases and J by 2 bases, and 14 bases separated the two germline ends. There are 16 residues in the CDR3. Germline V CDR1 and CDR2: LGHDT, YNNKEL (reference sequence).

The V and J genes are TRBV6-5 and TRBJ2-3, with 7 nucleotides matching TRBD2. This CDR3 region has 17 residues. V lost 6 bases to trimming and J lost 1 base; unmatched junction nucleotides: 13. Germline CDR1 MNHEY, CDR2 SVGAGI. CDR3 nucleotides: TGTGCCAGCAGATACACCTCTCGCGGGAGTGGCACAGATACGCAGTATTTT. This gives the protein CASRYTSRGSGTDTQYF.

The chain has TRBV5-6 and TRBJ2-5, with 8 bases identical to TRBD2. The germline gives CDR1 SGHDT, CDR2 YYEEEE. The CDR3 covers 15 residues. Trimming took 3 bases from V and 4 from J; bases not matched to a gene: 8. This CDR3 reads CASSSSGRVAETQYF. In nucleotides, the CDR3 is TGTGCCAGCAGCTCCAGCGGGAGAGTAGCAGAGACCCAGTACTTC.

This clonotype has more than one count but fewer than ten. CDR3 coding DNA: TGCAGTGCTAGCCGACAGGTGGGCACTGAAGCTTTCTTT. Translation: CSASRQVGTEAFF. V is TRBV20-1 and J is TRBJ1-1, with D maybe TRBD1 (6 bases). CDR1 and CDR2 from the germline V gene are DFQATT and SNEGSKA (reference sequence). The CDR3 totals 13 residues. V gave up 3 bases and J gave up 4 bases, with 12 bases separating them.

This clonotype was seen a few times. The chain has TRBV4-3 and TRBJ1-2; TRBD1 agrees at 7 bases. Germline trimming cut 0 bases from V and 3 bases from J; bases unmatched to any gene: 10. This CDR3 contains 17 residues. The germline V gene has CDR1 LGHNA and CDR2 YSLEER. CDR3 region: CASSQEGVQGRYYGYTF. CDR3 DNA: TGCGCCAGCAGCCAAGAGGGTGTACAGGGGCGATACTATGGCTACACCTTC.

This clonotype was seen more than once but under ten times. J is TRBJ2-7 and V is TRBV25-1; D is unresolved. This CDR3 has 14 residues. In germline, CDR1 is MGHDK, CDR2 SYGVNS. The V and J ends lost 6 bases and 3 bases respectively, with 15 bases between them. DNA for the CDR3: TGTGCCAGCAGGAGGACCGCCGGAGACTACGAGCAGTACTTC. Its protein is CASRRTAGDYEQYF.

This clonotype was observed a handful of times. The rearrangement joins TRBV12-3 or TRBV12-4 to TRBJ2-7; D perhaps matches TRBD1 (5 bases). Trimming stripped 4 bases from V and 2 bases from J, with 12 bases between. The length of the CDR3 is 14 residues. The CDR3 DNA sequence: TGTGCCAGCAGTTCCCCAAGGGGCCCCTACGAGCAGTACTTC. Translated, it gives CASSSPRGPYEQYF.

At least ten counts were recorded for this clonotype. The chain carries TRBV12-3 or TRBV12-4 and TRBJ1-2; TRBD1 might be the D (6 bases). V lost 7 bases and J lost 4, with 22 bases in between. The CDR3 length is 16 residues. The CDR3 loop is CASTPYRSQGSYGYTF. CDR3 nucleotides: TGTGCCAGCACCCCATATAGATCACAGGGCAGCTATGGCTACACCTTC.

For the CDR3, the DNA is TGTGCCAGCAGTCGGGACAGAAAAGAGACCCAGTACTTC. Translated: CASSRDRKETQYF. The J gene is TRBJ2-5, the V gene TRBV28; the match to TRBD1 covers 7 bases. The trim removed 5 bases at V and 3 bases at J, leaving 3 bases unmatched. CDR1 is MDHEN and CDR2 is SYDVKM in the germline V gene. This CDR3 is 13 amino acids long. Complete variable domain (other parts from reference TRBV28 and TRBJ2-5): DVKVTQSSRYLVKRTGEKVFLECVQDMDHENMFWYRQDPGLGLRLIYFSYDVKMKEKGDIPEGYSVSREKKERFSLILESASTNQTSMYLCASSRDRKETQYFGPGTRLLVL.

In the case of this clonotype: Since a much larger clone is just one base distant, this may be a read error. J is TRBJ1-5 and V is TRBV7-9; no clear D. The CDR3 spans 12 residues. V was clipped by 5 bases and J by 4 bases, with 6 bases between them. Germline CDR1 and CDR2: SEHNR and FQNEAQ (reference sequence). CDR3 sequence reads: CASSIQNQPQHF. CDR3 DNA: TGTGCCAGCAGCATCCAAAATCAGCCCCAGCATTTT.

This chain joins TRBV3-1 and TRBJ2-1, with a possible D match to TRBD2 (6 bases). Germline assignment: CDR1 LGHDT and CDR2 YNNKEL (reference sequence). The CDR3 contains 17 residues. With 0 bases removed from V and 6 bases from J, the gap between germline ends came to 18 bases. The CDR3 sequence: CASSQEGVGTSTNEQFF. The CDR3, as DNA: TGTGCCAGCAGCCAAGAAGGGGTAGGGACTTCCACCAATGAGCAGTTCTTC.

This clonotype was picked up many times. The chain links TRBV20-1 to TRBJ2-1; no clear D gene. Germline V gene lookup returns CDR1 DFQATT and CDR2 SNEGSKA (reference sequence). This CDR3 has 13 amino acids. The ends were cut back, 7 bases at V and 0 bases at J, with 10 bases in the middle. Here the CDR3 reads CSVVSSSYNEQFF. The DNA for the CDR3 is TGCAGTGTAGTGAGTAGCTCCTACAATGAGCAGTTCTTC.

The chain carries TRBV12-3 or TRBV12-4 and TRBJ1-2, with D possibly being TRBD1 (5 bases). The V gene lost 3 bases and the J gene lost 4 bases, with 12 bases spanning the gap. The CDR3 extends over 14 amino acids. The CDR3, as DNA: TGTGCCAGCAGTTTCGTGGGGGACGGCTATGGCTACACCTTC. The encoded protein is CASSFVGDGYGYTF.

This clonotype was counted a few times. The chain couples TRBV11-2 to TRBJ2-3; 7 bases map to TRBD2. Germline V CDR1 and CDR2: SGHAT, FQNNGV. The CDR3 has 18 amino acids. With 5 bases clipped from V and 6 bases from J, the junction kept 20 bases outside the gene matches. The CDR3 DNA is TGTGCCAGCAGCCTAAGCAGGATGGTGTCGGGAGGTGAGGATACGCAGTATTTT. Translating gives CASSLSRMVSGGEDTQYF.

The V gene is TRBV2, the J gene TRBJ2-2; TRBD1 agrees at 9 bases. Trimming removed 8 bases from V and 5 bases from J; junction bases left unmatched: 9. The CDR3 covers 15 residues. Germline CDR1 is SNHLY and CDR2 is FYNNEI. CDR3 sequence (DNA): TGTGCCAGCGGAGAGGACAGGGGTGTGACCGGGGAGCTGTTTTTT. Protein: CASGEDRGVTGELFF.

This clonotype was counted only a few times. The chain combines TRBV6-1 with TRBJ2-4; the match to TRBD1 covers 10 bases. The CDR3 is 16 amino acids. J lost 2 bases, V lost 5 bases, and 6 bases had no gene match. The germline CDR1 and CDR2 sequences are MNHNS and SASEGT. CDR3 loop: CASSPTGGKSKNIQYF. The CDR3 nucleotides are TGTGCCAGCAGTCCGACAGGGGGCAAATCCAAAAACATTCAGTACTTC.

This clonotype was seen a few times. The CDR3 spells CASSSRTGERNSPLHF. Written as DNA, the CDR3 is TGTGCCAGCAGCTCTCGGACAGGGGAACGGAATTCACCCCTCCACTTT. The chain carries TRBV7-2 and TRBJ1-6; 9 bases agree with TRBD1. CDR3 length equals 16 residues. V shed 4 bases and J 7 bases; nucleotides not matched to a gene: 8. Germline V gene sequence: CDR1 SGHTA, CDR2 FQGNSA.

This clonotype was picked up a small number of times. The chain carries TRBV2 and TRBJ2-4; 8 positions agree with TRBD2. In germline, CDR1 is SNHLY, CDR2 FYNNEI. CDR3 length: 15 residues. The trim removed 3 bases at V and 7 bases at J, leaving 8 bases unmatched. The CDR3 DNA sequence: TGTGCCAGCAGTGACATGGCGGGAGGCGGGAACATTCAGTACTTC. It encodes CASSDMAGGGNIQYF.

The chain links TRBV10-2 to TRBJ1-6; D not certain. Germline V gene data show CDR1 as WSHSY and CDR2 as SAAADI. Trimming shortened V by 2 bases and J by 10 bases, and 3 bases separated the two germline ends. This CDR3 spans 11 amino acids. The CDR3 nucleotides read TGCGCCAGCAGTGAGGGATCACCCCTCCACTTT. It encodes CASSEGSPLHF.

This chain uses TRBV6-2 or TRBV6-3 with TRBJ2-7, with D possibly TRBD1 on 5 matching bases. The V end was cut by 8 bases, the J end by 2 bases, with 13 bases between. CDR1 and CDR2 from the germline V gene are MNHEY and SVGEGT. The CDR3 spans 13 residues. DNA of the CDR3: TGTGCCAGCGGAGACAGTTTGACCTACGAGCAGTACTTC. It encodes CASGDSLTYEQYF.

The chain recombines TRBV2 with TRBJ2-5; 9 positions agree with TRBD1. This CDR3 spans 15 amino acids. CDR1 SNHLY and CDR2 FYNNEI come from the germline V gene. The V gene end was trimmed by 5 bases and the J gene end by 5 bases; junction bases not matched to a gene: 9. CDR3 loop: CASSLDPTGGETQYF. The CDR3 DNA sequence: TGTGCCAGCAGTCTCGATCCCACAGGGGGCGAGACCCAGTACTTC.

The chain is built from TRBV6-6 and TRBJ1-3; D is perhaps TRBD1 (6 bases). The CDR3 contains 16 residues. V was trimmed by 2 bases and J by 4 bases, leaving 15 bases between them. The germline gives CDR1 MNHNY, CDR2 SVGAGI (reference sequence). The CDR3 DNA is TGTGCCAGCAGTTACGAAGGGGGGCGCCCCGGAAACACCATATATTTT. Translated: CASSYEGGRPGNTIYF.

This clonotype showed up many times. The chain recombines TRBV12-3 or TRBV12-4 with TRBJ2-7; TRBD2 matches 10 bases. Losses at the gene ends were 6 bases for V and 4 bases for J; bases not matched to a gene: 6. The CDR3 has 14 amino acids. CDR3 residues: CASSFLAGAYEQYF. The CDR3 DNA is TGTGCCAGCAGCTTTCTAGCGGGAGCATACGAGCAGTACTTC.